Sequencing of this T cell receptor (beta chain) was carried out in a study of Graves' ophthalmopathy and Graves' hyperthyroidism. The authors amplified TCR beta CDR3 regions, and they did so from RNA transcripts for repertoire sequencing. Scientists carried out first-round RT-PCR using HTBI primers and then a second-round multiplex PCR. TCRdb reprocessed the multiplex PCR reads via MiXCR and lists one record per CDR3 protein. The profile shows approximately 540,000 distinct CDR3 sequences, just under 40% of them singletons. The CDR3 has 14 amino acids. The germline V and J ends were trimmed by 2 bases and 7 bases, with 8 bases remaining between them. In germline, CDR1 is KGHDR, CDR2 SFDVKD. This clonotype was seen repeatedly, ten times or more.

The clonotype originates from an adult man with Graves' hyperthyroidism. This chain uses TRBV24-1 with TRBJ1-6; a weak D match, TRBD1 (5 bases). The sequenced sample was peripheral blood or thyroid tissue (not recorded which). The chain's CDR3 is CATSDSKGNSPLHF. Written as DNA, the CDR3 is TGTGCCACCAGTGATTCGAAGGGGAATTCACCCCTCCACTTT.